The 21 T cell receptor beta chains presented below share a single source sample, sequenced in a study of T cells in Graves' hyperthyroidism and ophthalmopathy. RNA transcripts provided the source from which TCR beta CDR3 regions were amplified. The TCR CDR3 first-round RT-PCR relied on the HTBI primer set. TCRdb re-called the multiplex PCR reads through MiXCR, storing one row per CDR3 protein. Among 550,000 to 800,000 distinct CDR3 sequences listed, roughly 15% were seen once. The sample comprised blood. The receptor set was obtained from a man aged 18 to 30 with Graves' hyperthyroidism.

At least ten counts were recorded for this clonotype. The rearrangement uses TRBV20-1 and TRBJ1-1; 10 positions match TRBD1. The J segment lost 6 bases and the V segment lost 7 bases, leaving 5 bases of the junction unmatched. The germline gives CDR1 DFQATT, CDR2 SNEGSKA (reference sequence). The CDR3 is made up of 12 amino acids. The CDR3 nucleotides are TGCAGTGAAGACAGGGGGCAAGCTGAAGCTTTCTTT. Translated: CSEDRGQAEAFF.

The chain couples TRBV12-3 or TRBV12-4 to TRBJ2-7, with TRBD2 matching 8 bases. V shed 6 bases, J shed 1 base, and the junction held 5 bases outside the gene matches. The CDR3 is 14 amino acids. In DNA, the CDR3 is TGTGCCAGCAGCCACGGGGGGGGATCCTACGAGCAGTACTTC. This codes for CASSHGGGSYEQYF.

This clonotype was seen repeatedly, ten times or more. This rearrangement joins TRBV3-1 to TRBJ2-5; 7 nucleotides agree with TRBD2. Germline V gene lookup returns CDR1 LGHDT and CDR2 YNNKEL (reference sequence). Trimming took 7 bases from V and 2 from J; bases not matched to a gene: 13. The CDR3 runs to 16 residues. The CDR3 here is CASTAAGRGFQETQYF. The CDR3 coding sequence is TGTGCCAGCACCGCCGCGGGGAGGGGATTTCAAGAGACCCAGTACTTC.

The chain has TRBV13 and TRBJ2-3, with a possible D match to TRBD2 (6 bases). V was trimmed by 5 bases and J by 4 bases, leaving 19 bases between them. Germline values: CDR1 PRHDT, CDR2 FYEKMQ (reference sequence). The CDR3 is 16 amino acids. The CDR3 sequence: CASSPGVSFISDTQYF. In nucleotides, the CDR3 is TGTGCCAGCAGCCCGGGGGTTAGCTTTATCTCAGATACGCAGTATTTT.

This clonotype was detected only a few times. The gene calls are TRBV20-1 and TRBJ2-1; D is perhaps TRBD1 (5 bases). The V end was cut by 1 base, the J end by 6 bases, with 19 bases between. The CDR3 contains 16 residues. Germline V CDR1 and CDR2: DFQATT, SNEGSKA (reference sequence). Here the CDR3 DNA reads TGCAGTGCTAGAGGACAGACCCTAATAGGCCCCAATGAGCAGTTCTTC. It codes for CSARGQTLIGPNEQFF.

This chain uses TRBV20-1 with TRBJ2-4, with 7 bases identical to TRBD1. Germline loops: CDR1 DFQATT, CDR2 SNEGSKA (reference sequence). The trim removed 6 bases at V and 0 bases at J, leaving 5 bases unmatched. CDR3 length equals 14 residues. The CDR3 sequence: CSACDRVAKNIQYF. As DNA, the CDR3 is TGCAGTGCCTGTGACAGGGTAGCCAAAAACATTCAGTACTTC.

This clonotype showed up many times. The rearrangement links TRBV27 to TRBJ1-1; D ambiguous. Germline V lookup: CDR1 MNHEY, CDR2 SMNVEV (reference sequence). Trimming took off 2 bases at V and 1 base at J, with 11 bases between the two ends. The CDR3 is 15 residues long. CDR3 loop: CASSLKGGQNTEAFF. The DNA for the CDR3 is TGTGCCAGCAGTTTAAAAGGAGGGCAGAACACTGAAGCTTTCTTT.

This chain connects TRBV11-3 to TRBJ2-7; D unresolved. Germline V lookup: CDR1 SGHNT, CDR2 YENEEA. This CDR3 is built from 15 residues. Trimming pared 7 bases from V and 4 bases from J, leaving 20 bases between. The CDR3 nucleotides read TGTGCCAGCACGCCGGGTGCCCGAGGAACTTACGAGCAGTACTTC. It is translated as CASTPGARGTYEQYF.

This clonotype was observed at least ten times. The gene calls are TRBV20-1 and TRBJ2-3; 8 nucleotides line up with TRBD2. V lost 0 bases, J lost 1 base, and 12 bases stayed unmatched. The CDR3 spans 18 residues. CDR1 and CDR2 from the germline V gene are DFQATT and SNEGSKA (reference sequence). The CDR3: CSARDLREARRGTDTQYF. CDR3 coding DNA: TGCAGTGCTAGAGATTTGCGGGAGGCTAGACGGGGCACAGATACGCAGTATTTT.

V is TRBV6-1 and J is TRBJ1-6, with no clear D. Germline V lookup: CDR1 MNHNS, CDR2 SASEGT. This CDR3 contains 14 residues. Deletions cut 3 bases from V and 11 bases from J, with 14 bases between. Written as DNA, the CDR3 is TGTGCCAGCAGTGACCGGGCCAAGGGAGCACCCCTCCACTTT. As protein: CASSDRAKGAPLHF.

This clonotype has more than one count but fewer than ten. As DNA, the CDR3 is TGTGCCAGCAGGGGACTCTTGGGCGATGAGCAGTTCTTC. Encoded protein: CASRGLLGDEQFF. The genes are TRBV6-2 or TRBV6-3 and TRBJ2-1; D might be TRBD2 (6 bases). The V and J ends lost 6 bases and 8 bases respectively, with 14 bases between them. The CDR3 covers 13 residues. From germline, CDR1 is MNHEY and CDR2 SVGEGT.

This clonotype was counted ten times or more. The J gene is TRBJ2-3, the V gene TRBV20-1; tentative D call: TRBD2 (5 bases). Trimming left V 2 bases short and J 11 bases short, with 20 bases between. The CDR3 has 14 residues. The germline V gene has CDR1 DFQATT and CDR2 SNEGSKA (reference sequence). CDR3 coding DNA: TGCAGTGCTAGAACGATAGAGGGCTTTTACGAGCAGTATTTT. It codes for CSARTIEGFYEQYF.

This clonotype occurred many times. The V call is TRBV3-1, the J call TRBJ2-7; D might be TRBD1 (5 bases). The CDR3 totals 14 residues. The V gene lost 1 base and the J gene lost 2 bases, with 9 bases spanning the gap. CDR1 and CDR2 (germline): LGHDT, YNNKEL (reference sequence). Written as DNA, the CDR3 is TGTGCCAGCAGCCAAGTGGTGACAGCCTACGAGCAGTACTTC. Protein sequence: CASSQVVTAYEQYF.

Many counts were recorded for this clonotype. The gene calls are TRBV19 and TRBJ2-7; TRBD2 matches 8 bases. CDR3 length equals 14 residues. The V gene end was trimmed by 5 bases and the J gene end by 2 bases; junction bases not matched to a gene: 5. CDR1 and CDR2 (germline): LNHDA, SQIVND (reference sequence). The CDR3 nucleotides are TGTGCCAGTAGTGCCTTAGCGGGAACCTACGAGCAGTACTTC. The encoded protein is CASSALAGTYEQYF.

CDR3 nucleotides: TGCAGTTCGACTAGATCGAACACCGGGGAGCTGTTTTTT. Encoded protein: CSSTRSNTGELFF. The chain combines TRBV20-1 with TRBJ2-2; maybe TRBD2 (6 bases). V gave up 8 bases and J gave up 0 bases, with 10 bases separating them. This CDR3 has 13 residues. Germline values: CDR1 DFQATT, CDR2 SNEGSKA (reference sequence).

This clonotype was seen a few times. This CDR3 is CASKGQINSPLHF. The CDR3 DNA sequence: TGTGCCAGCAAAGGACAGATTAATTCACCCCTCCACTTT. This sequence joins TRBV6-1 and TRBJ1-6; TRBD1 is a possible D gene (6 bases). Germline loops: CDR1 MNHNS, CDR2 SASEGT. The CDR3 runs to 13 residues. Trimming stripped 7 bases from V and 6 bases from J, with 10 bases between.

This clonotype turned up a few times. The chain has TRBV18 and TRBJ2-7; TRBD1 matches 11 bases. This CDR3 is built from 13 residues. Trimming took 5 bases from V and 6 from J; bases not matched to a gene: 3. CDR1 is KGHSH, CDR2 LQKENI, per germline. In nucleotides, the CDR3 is TGTGCCAGCTCATCGGACAGGGGGCGCGAGCAGTACTTC. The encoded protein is CASSSDRGREQYF.

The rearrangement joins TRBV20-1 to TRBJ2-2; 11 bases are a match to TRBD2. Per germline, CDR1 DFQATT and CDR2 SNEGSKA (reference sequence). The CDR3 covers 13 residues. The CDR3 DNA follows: TGCGGGGGACTAGCGGACAACACCGGGGAGCTGTTTTTT. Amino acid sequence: CGGLADNTGELFF.

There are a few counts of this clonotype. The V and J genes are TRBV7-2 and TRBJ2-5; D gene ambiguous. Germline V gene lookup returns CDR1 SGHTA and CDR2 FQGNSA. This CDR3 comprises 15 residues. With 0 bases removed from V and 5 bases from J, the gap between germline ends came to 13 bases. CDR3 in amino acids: CASSLAAEEWETQYF. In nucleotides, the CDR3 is TGTGCCAGCAGCTTAGCGGCTGAGGAGTGGGAGACCCAGTACTTC.

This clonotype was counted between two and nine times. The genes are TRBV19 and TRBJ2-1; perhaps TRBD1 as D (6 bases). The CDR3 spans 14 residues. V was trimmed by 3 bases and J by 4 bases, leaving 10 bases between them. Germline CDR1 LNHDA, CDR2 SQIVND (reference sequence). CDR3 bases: TGTGCCAGTAGTATGCAGGGGCCTTACAATGAGCAGTTCTTC. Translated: CASSMQGPYNEQFF.

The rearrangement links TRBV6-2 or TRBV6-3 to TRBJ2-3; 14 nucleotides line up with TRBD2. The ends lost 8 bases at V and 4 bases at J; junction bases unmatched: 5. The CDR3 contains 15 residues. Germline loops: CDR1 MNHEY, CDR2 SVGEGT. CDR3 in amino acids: CASGTSGSGADTQYF. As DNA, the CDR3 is TGTGCCAGCGGGACTAGCGGGAGTGGAGCAGATACGCAGTATTTT.